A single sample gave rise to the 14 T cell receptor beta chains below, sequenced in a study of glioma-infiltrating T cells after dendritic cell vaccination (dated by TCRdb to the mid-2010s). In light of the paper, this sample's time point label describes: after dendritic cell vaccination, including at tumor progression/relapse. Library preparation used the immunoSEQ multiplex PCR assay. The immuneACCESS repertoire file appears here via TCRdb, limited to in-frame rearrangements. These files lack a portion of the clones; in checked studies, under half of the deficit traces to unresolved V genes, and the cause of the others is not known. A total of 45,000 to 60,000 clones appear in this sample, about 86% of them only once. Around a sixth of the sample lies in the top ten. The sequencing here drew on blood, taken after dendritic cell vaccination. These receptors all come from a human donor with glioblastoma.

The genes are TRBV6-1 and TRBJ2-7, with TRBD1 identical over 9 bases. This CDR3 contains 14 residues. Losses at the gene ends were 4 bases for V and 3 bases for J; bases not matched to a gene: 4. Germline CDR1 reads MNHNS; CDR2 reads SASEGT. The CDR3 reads CASSVADRGYEQYF. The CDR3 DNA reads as TGTGCCAGCAGTGTTGCGGACAGGGGCTACGAGCAGTACTTC.

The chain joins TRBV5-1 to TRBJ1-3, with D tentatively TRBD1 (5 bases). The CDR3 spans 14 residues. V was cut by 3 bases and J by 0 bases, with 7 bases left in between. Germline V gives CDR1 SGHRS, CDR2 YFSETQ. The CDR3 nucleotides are TGCGCCAGCAGCTGGGGGGGCTCTGGAAACACCATATATTTT. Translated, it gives CASSWGGSGNTIYF.

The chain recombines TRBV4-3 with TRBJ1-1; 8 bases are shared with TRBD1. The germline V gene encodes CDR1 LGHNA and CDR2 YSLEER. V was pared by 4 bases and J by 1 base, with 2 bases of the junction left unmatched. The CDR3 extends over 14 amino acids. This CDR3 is CASSPGTGNTEAFF. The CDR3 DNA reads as TGCGCCAGCAGCCCGGGGACAGGGAACACTGAAGCTTTCTTT.

DNA for the CDR3: TGTGCCAGTAGTACCACAGGGGGCCACGAGCAGTACTTC. Translation gives CASSTTGGHEQYF. The rearrangement joins TRBV19 to TRBJ2-7; 9 bases line up with TRBD1. The CDR3 is 13 amino acids. Germline V gene sequence: CDR1 LNHDA, CDR2 SQIVND (reference sequence). With V trimmed by 4 bases and J by 5 bases, 3 bases remained unmatched.

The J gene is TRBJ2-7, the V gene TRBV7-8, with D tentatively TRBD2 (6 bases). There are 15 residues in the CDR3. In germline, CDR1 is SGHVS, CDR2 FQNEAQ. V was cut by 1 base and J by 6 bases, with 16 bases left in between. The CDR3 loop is CASSLGGSGGLEQYF. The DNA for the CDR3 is TGTGCCAGCAGCTTAGGCGGTTCCGGAGGGCTCGAGCAGTACTTC.

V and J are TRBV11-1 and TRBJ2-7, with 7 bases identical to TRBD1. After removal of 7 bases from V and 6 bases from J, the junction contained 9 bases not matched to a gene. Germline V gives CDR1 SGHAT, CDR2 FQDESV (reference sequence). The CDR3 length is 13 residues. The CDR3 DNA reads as TGTGCCAGCAACCCAGGACAGGCGGGCGAGCAGTACTTC. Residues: CASNPGQAGEQYF. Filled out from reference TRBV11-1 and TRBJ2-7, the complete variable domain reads EAEVAQSPRYKITEKSQAVAFWCDPISGHATLYWYRQILGQGPELLVQFQDESVVDDSQLPKDRFSAERLKGVDSTLKIQPAELGDSAMYLCASNPGQAGEQYFGPGTRLTVT.

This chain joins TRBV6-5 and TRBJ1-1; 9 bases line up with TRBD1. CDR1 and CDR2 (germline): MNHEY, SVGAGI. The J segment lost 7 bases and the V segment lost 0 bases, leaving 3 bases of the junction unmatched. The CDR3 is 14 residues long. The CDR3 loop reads CASSYSTGGDEAFF. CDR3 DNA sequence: TGTGCCAGCAGTTACTCCACAGGGGGCGATGAAGCTTTCTTT.

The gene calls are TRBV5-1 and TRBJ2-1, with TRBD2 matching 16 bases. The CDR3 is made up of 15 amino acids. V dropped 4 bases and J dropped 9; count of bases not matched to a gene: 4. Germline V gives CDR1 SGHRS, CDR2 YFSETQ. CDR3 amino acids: CASSAGTSGGGEQFF. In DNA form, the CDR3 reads TGCGCCAGCAGCGCCGGGACTAGCGGGGGGGGTGAGCAGTTCTTC.

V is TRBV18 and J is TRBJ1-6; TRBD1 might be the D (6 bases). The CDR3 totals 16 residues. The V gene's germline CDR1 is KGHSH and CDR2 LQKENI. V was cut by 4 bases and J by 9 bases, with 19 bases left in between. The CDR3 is CASSLTRDGQTSPLHF. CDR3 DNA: TGTGCCAGCTCACTCACACGAGACGGACAGACTTCACCCCTCCACTTT. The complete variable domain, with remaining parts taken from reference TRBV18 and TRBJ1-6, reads NAGVMQNPRHLVRRRGQEARLRCSPMKGHSHVYWYRQLPEEGLKFMVYLQKENIIDESGMPKERFSAEFPKEGPSILRIQQVVRGDSAAYFCASSLTRDGQTSPLHFGNGTRLTVT.

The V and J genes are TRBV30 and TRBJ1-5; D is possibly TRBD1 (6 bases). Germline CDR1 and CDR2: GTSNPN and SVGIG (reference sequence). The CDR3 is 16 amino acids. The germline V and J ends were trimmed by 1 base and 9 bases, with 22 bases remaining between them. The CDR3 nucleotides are TGTGCCTGGAGTGGATGGGGTCCGACAGGTGATGGGCCCCAGCATTTT. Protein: CAWSGWGPTGDGPQHF.

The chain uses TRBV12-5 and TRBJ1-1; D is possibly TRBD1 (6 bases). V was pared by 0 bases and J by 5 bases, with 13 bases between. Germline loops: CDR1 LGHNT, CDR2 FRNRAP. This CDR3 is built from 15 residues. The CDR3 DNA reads TGTGCTAGTGGTTTGGTCACAGGGAGTAGGACTGAAGCTTTCTTT. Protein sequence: CASGLVTGSRTEAFF.

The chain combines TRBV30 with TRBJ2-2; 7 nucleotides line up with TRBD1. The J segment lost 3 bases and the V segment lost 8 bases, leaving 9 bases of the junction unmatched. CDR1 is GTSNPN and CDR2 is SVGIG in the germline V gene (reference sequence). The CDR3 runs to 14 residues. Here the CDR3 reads CAKKGTADTGELFF. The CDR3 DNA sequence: TGTGCCAAGAAAGGGACAGCCGACACCGGGGAGCTGTTTTTT. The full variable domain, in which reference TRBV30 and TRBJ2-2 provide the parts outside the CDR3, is SQTIHQWPATLVQPVGSPLSLECTVEGTSNPNLYWYRQAAGRGLQLLFYSVGIGQISSEVPQNLSASRPQDRQFILSSKKLLLSDSGFYLCAKKGTADTGELFFGEGSRLTVL.

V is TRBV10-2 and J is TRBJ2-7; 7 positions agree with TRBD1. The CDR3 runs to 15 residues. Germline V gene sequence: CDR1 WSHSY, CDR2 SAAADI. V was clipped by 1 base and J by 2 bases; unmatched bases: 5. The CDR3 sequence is CASSELNRGTYEQYF. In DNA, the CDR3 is TGCGCCAGCAGTGAGTTAAACAGGGGCACCTACGAGCAGTACTTC.

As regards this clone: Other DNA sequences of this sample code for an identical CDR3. The CDR3 sequence: CASSLAGLTYEQYF. Written as DNA, the CDR3 is TGTGCCAGCAGCTTGGCCGGACTTACCTACGAGCAGTACTTC. The V gene is TRBV5-4, the J gene TRBJ2-7; D might be TRBD2 (5 bases). The CDR3 contains 14 residues. Trimming removed 0 bases from V and 2 bases from J, with 9 bases in between. The germline CDR1 and CDR2 sequences are SGHNT and YYREEE (reference sequence). The complete variable domain, with remaining parts taken from reference TRBV5-4 and TRBJ2-7, reads ETGVTQSPTHLIKTRGQQVTLRCSSQSGHNTVSWYQQALGQGPQFIFQYYREEENGRGNFPPRFSGLQFPNYSSELNVNALELDDSALYLCASSLAGLTYEQYFGPGTRLTVT.